These 17 T cell receptor beta chains originate from one sample sequenced in a study of cytotoxic CD8 clonotypes in ibrutinib-treated CLL. Assay used: immunoSEQ multiplex PCR; TCRdb lists only in-frame clones, some missing. The sample lists roughly 130,000 clones, 79% occurring once. The sequencing used PBMCs, collected after 12 months of ibrutinib treatment. The receptors were sampled from a human donor with chronic lymphocytic leukemia.

The chain carries TRBV7-3 and TRBJ2-1, with TRBD1 matching 8 bases. CDR3 size: 15 residues. CDR1 and CDR2 from the germline V gene are SGHTA and FQGTGA. V gave up 4 bases and J gave up 0 bases; unmatched junction bases: 2. CDR3 protein: CASSSGTGSYNEQFF. For the CDR3, the DNA is TGTGCCAGCAGCTCTGGGACAGGCTCCTACAATGAGCAGTTCTTC. The full variable domain, its missing parts supplied by reference TRBV7-3 and TRBJ2-1, is GAGVSQTPSNKVTEKGKYVELRCDPISGHTALYWYRQSLGQGPEFLIYFQGTGAADDSGLPNDRFFAVRPEGSVSTLKIQRTERGDSAVYLCASSSGTGSYNEQFFGPGTRLTVL.

The chain links TRBV28 to TRBJ1-5; D not certain. Germline-derived CDR1 and CDR2 are MDHEN and SYDVKM. This CDR3 is built from 14 residues. V was cut by 5 bases and J by 6 bases, with 14 bases left in between. The CDR3 protein is CASSRKRTAQPQHF. The DNA of the CDR3 is TGTGCCAGCAGTCGAAAGAGGACCGCTCAGCCCCAGCATTTT. Using reference TRBV28 and TRBJ1-5 for the parts outside the CDR3, the full variable domain is DVKVTQSSRYLVKRTGEKVFLECVQDMDHENMFWYRQDPGLGLRLIYFSYDVKMKEKGDIPEGYSVSREKKERFSLILESASTNQTSMYLCASSRKRTAQPQHFGDGTRLSIL.

V is TRBV4-3 and J is TRBJ2-1; D gene ambiguous. The CDR3 covers 16 residues. Germline CDR1 and CDR2: LGHNA and YSLEER. Trimming took off 4 bases at V and 0 bases at J, with 13 bases between the two ends. The DNA of the CDR3 is TGCGCCAGCAGCCCTACTTCCCTGAGCTCCTACAATGAGCAGTTCTTC. As protein: CASSPTSLSSYNEQFF.

This chain joins TRBV30 and TRBJ1-1; unclear D gene. V gave up 2 bases and J gave up 3 bases, with 7 bases separating them. CDR3 size: 12 residues. CDR1 GTSNPN and CDR2 SVGIG come from the germline V gene (reference sequence). In DNA form, the CDR3 reads TGTGCCTGGAGTCCCTCGTACACTGAAGCTTTCTTT. Translated, it gives CAWSPSYTEAFF. The full variable domain, its missing parts supplied by reference TRBV30 and TRBJ1-1, is SQTIHQWPATLVQPVGSPLSLECTVEGTSNPNLYWYRQAAGRGLQLLFYSVGIGQISSEVPQNLSASRPQDRQFILSSKKLLLSDSGFYLCAWSPSYTEAFFGQGTRLTVV.

This clone turned up a few times. V gene TRBV10-1 combines with J gene TRBJ2-7, with D perhaps matching TRBD2 (5 bases). Germline-derived CDR1 and CDR2 are WNHNN and SYGVQD (reference sequence). The CDR3 is 14 amino acids. Between the trimmed V and J ends, which lost 0 bases and 4 bases, there was a span of 10 bases. The CDR3 reads CASSESLARYEQYF. CDR3 coding DNA: TGCGCCAGCAGTGAGTCCTTAGCGCGTTACGAGCAGTACTTC.

This clone came up once. The chain recombines TRBV7-2 with TRBJ2-1, with TRBD2 identical over 9 bases. The CDR3 spans 14 residues. The germline gives CDR1 SGHTA, CDR2 FQGNSA. V gave up 5 bases and J gave up 5 bases; unmatched junction bases: 4. The CDR3 spells CASSRGRAHNEQFF. DNA of the CDR3: TGTGCCAGCAGCCGCGGGAGGGCACACAATGAGCAGTTCTTC.

The V and J genes are TRBV5-8 and TRBJ2-1; 13 nucleotides align to TRBD2. V shed 1 base, J shed 7 bases, and the junction held 2 bases outside the gene matches. The germline CDR1 and CDR2 sequences are SGHTS and YDEGEE. The CDR3 is made up of 15 amino acids. The CDR3 DNA is TGTGCCAGCAGCTTGCAACTAGCGGGGGGGAATGAGCAGTTCTTC. This sequence encodes CASSLQLAGGNEQFF.

This clone was detected once. The chain couples TRBV4-3 to TRBJ1-1; D is perhaps TRBD1 (5 bases). This CDR3 spans 14 amino acids. With 4 bases removed from V and 11 bases from J, the gap between germline ends came to 20 bases. Germline-derived CDR1 and CDR2 are LGHNA and YSLEER. The CDR3 loop reads CASSPTGTVESAFF. DNA of the CDR3: TGCGCCAGCAGCCCCACCGGGACCGTAGAAAGCGCTTTCTTT.

This clone was observed once. J is TRBJ2-1 and V is TRBV19, with 8 bases fitting TRBD2. The CDR3 has 15 amino acids. Germline lookup yields CDR1 LNHDA and CDR2 SQIVND (reference sequence). J lost 2 bases, V lost 1 base, and 1 base had no gene match. The CDR3 DNA is TGTGCCAGTAGTATAGTAGCGGGGACCTACAATGAGCAGTTCTTC. Translated, it gives CASSIVAGTYNEQFF.

The CDR3 region has the DNA TGTGCCAGCAGCCAGCTCCGGGCAGGCACTCAAGAGACCCAGTACTTC. Residues: CASSQLRAGTQETQYF. The rearrangement links TRBV9 to TRBJ2-5; no clear D gene. V lost 4 bases and J lost 2, with 18 bases in between. The length of the CDR3 is 16 residues. The V gene's germline CDR1 is SGDLS and CDR2 YYNGEE.

The chain has TRBV5-1 and TRBJ2-1; 9 bases map to TRBD1. Germline V gene lookup returns CDR1 SGHRS and CDR2 YFSETQ. Losses at the gene ends were 4 bases for V and 8 bases for J; bases not matched to a gene: 13. This CDR3 comprises 16 residues. The CDR3 protein is CASSDYGTGLVHEQFF. CDR3 in DNA: TGCGCCAGCAGCGATTACGGGACAGGGTTGGTGCATGAGCAGTTCTTC.

This chain links TRBV25-1 with TRBJ2-2; TRBD1 matches 12 bases. V lost 6 bases to trimming and J lost 7 bases; unmatched junction nucleotides: 3. The CDR3 is made up of 14 amino acids. Per the germline V gene, CDR1 is MGHDK and CDR2 is SYGVNS. CDR3 in DNA: TGTGCCAGCAGGGGACAGGGGGCAATCGGGGAGCTGTTTTTT. Its protein product is CASRGQGAIGELFF. The variable domain in full, with the rest retrieved from reference TRBV25-1 and TRBJ2-2, is EADIYQTPRYLVIGTGKKITLECSQTMGHDKMYWYQQDPGMELHLIHYSYGVNSTEKGDLSSESTVSRIRTEHFPLTLESARPSHTSQYLCASRGQGAIGELFFGEGSRLTVL.

The rearrangement links TRBV18 to TRBJ1-1, with D possibly being TRBD1 (5 bases). The germline V gene encodes CDR1 KGHSH and CDR2 LQKENI. With 1 base removed from V and 0 bases from J, the gap between germline ends came to 9 bases. CDR3 length equals 15 residues. CDR3 sequence reads: CASSPRGRMNTEAFF. The CDR3, as DNA: TGTGCCAGCTCACCACGGGGGAGAATGAACACTGAAGCTTTCTTT.

The chain links TRBV2 to TRBJ2-3, with TRBD2 as a possible D gene (6 bases). Germline V CDR1 and CDR2: SNHLY, FYNNEI. V was cut by 7 bases and J by 3 bases, with 11 bases left in between. This CDR3 spans 13 amino acids. The CDR3 coding sequence is TGTGCCAGCAAGGGACTTTCAACAGATACGCAGTATTTT. Translating gives CASKGLSTDTQYF.

The chain uses TRBV7-3 and TRBJ2-1; perhaps TRBD1 as D (6 bases). Germline CDR1 and CDR2: SGHTA and FQGTGA. V was trimmed by 2 bases and J by 10 bases, leaving 12 bases between them. CDR3 length equals 13 residues. The CDR3 region has the DNA TGTGCCAGCAGCTTAGGGACAAATGGGGAGCAGTTCTTC. Its protein product is CASSLGTNGEQFF.

The rearrangement uses TRBV5-1 and TRBJ1-1, with TRBD1 identical over 12 bases. Trimming removed 5 bases from V and 11 bases from J; junction bases left unmatched: 7. Germline V gene sequence: CDR1 SGHRS, CDR2 YFSETQ. This CDR3 contains 13 residues. In DNA, the CDR3 is TGCGCCAGCAGTGAAGGGACAGGGGGCGCGGCTTTCTTT. The encoded protein is CASSEGTGGAAFF.

This chain connects TRBV7-9 to TRBJ1-2; the D is unclear. The germline V gene encodes CDR1 SEHNR and CDR2 FQNEAQ (reference sequence). V was trimmed by 4 bases and J by 4 bases, leaving 16 bases between them. The CDR3 is 15 residues long. The CDR3 reads CASSSSARSRYGYTF. CDR3 DNA: TGTGCCAGCAGCTCCTCAGCGAGGAGCCGCTATGGCTACACCTTC.